Listed here are 13 T cell receptor beta chains from one sample, sequenced in a study of vaccination and CD4 T cells after COVID-19. Sequenced with the Oncomine TCR Beta short-read assay was DNA taken from cultured CD4+ T cells. TCRdb redid the calling of the PCR reads with MiXCR, one entry per CDR3 protein. Here the sample spans 10,000 to 15,000 distinct CDR3 sequences, roughly 52% being singletons. Antigens of these TCRs are unknown. Treatment indicated: roughly nine-day PBMC culture with coronavirus spike peptide pools or control peptides (ViraFEST assay). The specimen was CD4+ T cells from blood, cultured in vitro. Receptors were obtained from a human donor who had recovered from COVID-19.

Concerning this clonotype: The junction and the germline gene differ at one end; a read error may be behind it. This chain links TRBV2 with TRBJ2-7; 8 bases map to TRBD1. This CDR3 comprises 14 residues. Germline values: CDR1 SNHLY, CDR2 FYNNEI. The CDR3, as DNA: TGTGCCAGCAGTGATCCGGATCCGGGACAGGCCCGACTCTTC. Translated, it gives CASSDPDPGQARLF. Full variable domain (missing parts from reference TRBV2 and TRBJ2-7): EPEVTQTPSHQVTQMGQEVILRCVPISNHLYFYWYRQILGQKVEFLVSFYNNEISEKSEIFDDQFSVERPDGSNFTLKIRSTKLEDSAMYFCASSDPDPGQARLFGPGTRLTVT.

This clonotype was counted a few times. CDR3 nucleotide sequence: TGTGCCACCAGCAGGGACGACAGGGGATATGGCTACACCTTC. It translates to CATSRDDRGYGYTF. The J gene is TRBJ1-2, the V gene TRBV15; TRBD1 aligns across 8 bases. This CDR3 is built from 14 residues. J was trimmed by 5 bases and V by 3 bases; bases with no gene match: 5. Germline CDR1 reads LNHNV; CDR2 reads YYDKDF (reference sequence).

The chain is built from TRBV6-7 and TRBJ2-2; D might be TRBD2 (5 bases). TRBV6-7 falls under the ORF class, with uncertain function. CDR3 length: 16 residues. The germline V and J ends were trimmed by 6 bases and 6 bases, with 20 bases remaining between them. The CDR3 is CASRWRRTAGPGELFF. In nucleotides, the CDR3 is TGTGCCAGCAGGTGGAGAAGGACTGCCGGACCCGGGGAGCTGTTTTTT.

V usage is TRBV7-9 and J usage is TRBJ1-3; perhaps TRBD1 as D (5 bases). Germline V CDR1 and CDR2: SEHNR, FQNEAQ (reference sequence). Trimming cost V 5 bases and J 8 bases, with 19 bases left between them. The CDR3 extends over 15 amino acids. The CDR3 nucleotides read TGTGCCAGCAGCGATCCCCGTACAGGTCCGGACACCATATATTTT. Translating gives CASSDPRTGPDTIYF.

V is TRBV6-1 and J is TRBJ2-5, with 12 positions matching TRBD2. The CDR3 has 16 amino acids. The germline V gene encodes CDR1 MNHNS and CDR2 SASEGT. The ends lost 4 bases at V and 1 base at J; junction bases unmatched: 4. For the CDR3, the DNA is TGTGCCAGCAGTGCGCTAGCGGGGGGGCCCCAAGAGACCCAGTACTTC. Translation gives CASSALAGGPQETQYF.

The rearrangement uses TRBV12-3 or TRBV12-4 and TRBJ2-5; 9 bases align to TRBD1. This CDR3 contains 14 residues. The V gene end was trimmed by 6 bases and the J gene end by 5 bases; junction bases not matched to a gene: 7. CDR3 amino acids: CASRIQGAGETQYF. DNA of the CDR3: TGTGCCAGCAGAATACAGGGGGCGGGGGAGACCCAGTACTTC.

The rearrangement links TRBV7-2 to TRBJ2-7, with D hard to call. The V gene's germline CDR1 is SGHTA and CDR2 FQGNSA. CDR3 length equals 12 residues. The V end lost 5 bases, the J end lost 2 bases, and 7 bases lay between the germline ends. This chain's CDR3 is CASSPRAYEQYF. CDR3 DNA sequence: TGTGCCAGCAGCCCTCGGGCCTACGAGCAGTACTTC.

V usage is TRBV6-2 or TRBV6-3 and J usage is TRBJ1-1, with TRBD1 identical over 8 bases. The CDR3 is 16 residues long. CDR1 is MNHEY and CDR2 is SVGEGT in the germline V gene. J gave up 3 bases and V 5 bases, and 11 bases lay outside the gene matches. DNA of the CDR3: TGTGCCAGCAGTCCATTTCGGACAGGGAAGCACACTGAAGCTTTCTTT. This sequence encodes CASSPFRTGKHTEAFF.

V is TRBV6-2 or TRBV6-3 and J is TRBJ1-1; D not resolved. Germline V gene lookup returns CDR1 MNHEY and CDR2 SVGEGT. The CDR3 spans 15 residues. Trimming removed 11 bases from V and 0 bases from J, with 19 bases in between. This CDR3 is CAGTRPGILNTEAFF. Written as DNA, the CDR3 is TGTGCCGGCACCCGCCCCGGAATCTTGAACACTGAAGCTTTCTTT.

The rearrangement joins TRBV12-3 or TRBV12-4 to TRBJ2-3; D is uncertain. V was trimmed by 1 base and J by 0 bases, leaving 14 bases between them. This CDR3 is built from 17 residues. As DNA, the CDR3 is TGTGCCAGCAGTTTAGTAGCCGGCTACACTAGCACAGATACGCAGTATTTT. This translates into CASSLVAGYTSTDTQYF.

The chain has TRBV2 and TRBJ2-1, with D hard to call. Trimming took 1 base from V and 3 from J, leaving 7 bases between them. The CDR3 covers 14 residues. Looked up from germline, CDR1 is SNHLY and CDR2 is FYNNEI. The CDR3 protein is CASSEERFYNEQFF. CDR3 in DNA: TGTGCCAGCAGTGAAGAGCGATTCTACAATGAGCAGTTCTTC. The variable domain in full, with the rest retrieved from reference TRBV2 and TRBJ2-1, is EPEVTQTPSHQVTQMGQEVILRCVPISNHLYFYWYRQILGQKVEFLVSFYNNEISEKSEIFDDQFSVERPDGSNFTLKIRSTKLEDSAMYFCASSEERFYNEQFFGPGTRLTVL.

This clonotype appeared a few times. This chain joins TRBV7-6 and TRBJ2-1, with D unclear. V was clipped by 10 bases and J by 0 bases, with 13 bases between them. Germline lookup yields CDR1 SGHVS and CDR2 FNYEAQ. The CDR3 runs to 14 residues. Here the CDR3 DNA reads TGTGCCATCCGCGAACAGAACTCCTACAATGAGCAGTTCTTC. This codes for CAIREQNSYNEQFF. Based on the CDR3 plus reference TRBV7-6 and TRBJ2-1, the full variable domain is GAGVSQSPRYKVTKRGQDVALRCDPISGHVSLYWYRQALGQGPEFLTYFNYEAQQDKSGLPNDRFSAERPEGSISTLTIQRTEQRDSAMYRCAIREQNSYNEQFFGPGTRLTVL.

This chain joins TRBV12-3 or TRBV12-4 and TRBJ2-7; 7 bases are shared with TRBD1. J lost 4 bases, V lost 3 bases, and 9 bases had no gene match. The CDR3 has 15 amino acids. CDR3 in DNA: TGTGCCAGCAGTTTCAAGACAGGGCTACCTTACGAGCAGTACTTC. Amino acids: CASSFKTGLPYEQYF.